A single sample gave rise to the 10 T cell receptor beta chains below, sequenced in a study of blood T cell repertoires in COVID-19. Some clones are missing from TCRdb's copy, which holds only in-frame ones; the method was immunoSEQ multiplex PCR. The sample has just over 80,000 clones; about 89% are singletons. Sequencing was carried out using PBMCs or T cells enriched from blood (not recorded which). The origin of the receptors is a woman between 50 and 59 years old with acute COVID-19.

The chain has TRBV6-1 and TRBJ1-5; 10 nucleotides agree with TRBD1. The CDR3 loop spans 17 amino acids. CDR1 is MNHNS, CDR2 SASEGT, per germline. V lost 1 base and J lost 2; bases outside the gene matches: 5. The CDR3 region has the DNA TGTGCCAGCAGTGAAGGGGACAGGGGAGAAGGCAATCAGCCCCAGCATTTT. It is translated as CASSEGDRGEGNQPQHF.

The chain combines TRBV4-2 with TRBJ2-5; 10 bases are a match to TRBD2. Germline V lookup: CDR1 LGHNA, CDR2 YNFKEQ. The CDR3 loop spans 17 amino acids. Losses at the gene ends were 4 bases for V and 2 bases for J; bases not matched to a gene: 10. As DNA, the CDR3 is TGTGCCAGCAGCCCGGGGGCTAGCGGGAGACAACAAGAGACCCAGTACTTC. Protein: CASSPGASGRQQETQYF.

This CDR3 reads CATSPAGGSYNEQFF. The CDR3 DNA follows: TGTGCCACCAGTCCGGCGGGAGGCTCCTACAATGAGCAGTTCTTC. The chain has TRBV24-1 and TRBJ2-1; TRBD2 agrees at 8 bases. The germline V gene has CDR1 KGHDR and CDR2 SFDVKD. J gave up 0 bases and V 6 bases, and 3 bases lay outside the gene matches. This CDR3 has 15 residues.

The chain links TRBV3-1 (or the pseudogene TRBV3-2) to TRBJ1-6, with D perhaps TRBD1 (6 bases). Looked up from germline, CDR1 is LGHDT and CDR2 is YNNKEL (reference sequence). The V end lost 1 base, the J end lost 4 bases, and 14 bases lay between the germline ends. The CDR3 has 17 amino acids. The DNA of the CDR3 is TGTGCCAGCAGCCAAGGAACAGGGTCCTGGTATAATTCACCCCTCCACTTT. Protein product: CASSQGTGSWYNSPLHF.

J is TRBJ2-1 and V is TRBV19, with 16 bases fitting TRBD2. V trimming: 0 bases; J trimming: 2 bases; junction bases outside the gene matches: 10. Germline-derived CDR1 and CDR2 are LNHDA and SQIVND (reference sequence). The length of the CDR3 is 21 residues. For the CDR3, the DNA is TGTGCCAGTAGTATAGATGGCCGAGGGGGACTAGCGGGAGGGCCCTACAATGAGCAGTTCTTC. Its translation is CASSIDGRGGLAGGPYNEQFF. The full variable domain, in which reference TRBV19 and TRBJ2-1 provide the parts outside the CDR3, is DGGITQSPKYLFRKEGQNVTLSCEQNLNHDAMYWYRQDPGQGLRLIYYSQIVNDFQKGDIAEGYSVSREKKESFPLTVTSAQKNPTAFYLCASSIDGRGGLAGGPYNEQFFGPGTRLTVL.

The chain joins TRBV18 to TRBJ2-7, with D possibly TRBD2 on 5 matching bases. The germline V gene encodes CDR1 KGHSH and CDR2 LQKENI. V lost 3 bases and J 7 bases, leaving 10 bases between the germline ends. There are 12 residues in the CDR3. The CDR3 is CASSPIRGEQYF. The CDR3 DNA follows: TGTGCCAGCTCACCTATCCGGGGAGAGCAGTACTTC.

This clone turned up a few times. The CDR3 nucleotides are TGTGCCAGCAGCTTTCTAGCGCAAAACTACAATGAGCAGTTCTTC. It codes for CASSFLAQNYNEQFF. The chain employs TRBV5-6 and TRBJ2-1; D may be TRBD2 (6 bases). The length of the CDR3 is 15 residues. Germline V lookup: CDR1 SGHDT, CDR2 YYEEEE. Trimming stripped 2 bases from V and 3 bases from J, with 12 bases between.

V is TRBV3-1 (or the pseudogene TRBV3-2) and J is TRBJ2-3, with 11 positions matching TRBD2. There are 16 residues in the CDR3. Germline V gives CDR1 LGHDT, CDR2 YNNKEL (reference sequence). Trimming at V came to 4 bases and at J to 5 bases, leaving 8 bases not matched to a gene. The CDR3 region has the DNA TGTGCCAGCAGCCTCCGGACTAGCGGGTGGGGAGATACGCAGTATTTT. Translated: CASSLRTSGWGDTQYF.

The chain combines TRBV4-2 with TRBJ2-5, with 11 bases lining up with TRBD2. CDR3 length: 17 amino acids. V was clipped by 0 bases and J by 2 bases; unmatched bases: 5. CDR1 LGHNA and CDR2 YNFKEQ come from the germline V gene. CDR3 DNA: TGTGCCAGCAGCCAAGAGGGGGGACTAGCGGAACAAGAGACCCAGTACTTC. Protein sequence: CASSQEGGLAEQETQYF.

This clone has just a few counts. The chain links TRBV7-2 to TRBJ1-4; D uncertain. Trimming removed 5 bases from V and 5 bases from J, with 12 bases in between. CDR3 size: 14 residues. The germline V gene has CDR1 SGHTA and CDR2 FQGNSA. The chain's CDR3 is CASSDLGSNEKLFF. In DNA, the CDR3 is TGTGCCAGCAGCGATCTAGGCTCGAATGAAAAACTGTTTTTT.